The rows below give T cell receptor beta chains drawn from one sample of a study of CD8+ T cells in alopecia areata. TCRdb's table, derived via immunoSEQ multiplex PCR, lists solely in-frame clones and lacks some. Among approximately 300,000 clones listed, roughly 60% were seen once. Sequencing was performed on CD4+ T cells sorted from blood, taken at week 24, from a patient treated with tofacitinib. Receptors were obtained from a human donor with alopecia areata. Both conserved end residues are part of each CDR3. A D gene is named only where the DNA matches it firmly. Expanded clones are given a class, and other clones once, few, many or no size at all.

j_call: TRBJ2-7
d_call: -
v_call: TRBV7-2
clone_size: -
cdr3_aa: CASSFQGGRLIYEQYF
cdr3_nt: TGTGCCAGCAGCTTTCAGGGGGGTCGACTAATCTACGAGCAGTACTTC

j_call: TRBJ2-2
d_call: -
v_call: TRBV2
clone_size: -
cdr3_aa: CASSEAYRTPGELFF
cdr3_nt: TGTGCCAGCAGTGAAGCGTACAGGACACCGGGGGAGCTGTTTTTT

j_call: TRBJ1-1
d_call: -
v_call: TRBV30
clone_size: -
cdr3_aa: CAWSEDQSEAFF
cdr3_nt: TGTGCCTGGAGTGAGGATCAGTCTGAAGCTTTCTTT

j_call: TRBJ1-6
d_call: -
v_call: TRBV2
clone_size: once
cdr3_aa: CAAKVANSPLHF
cdr3_nt: TGTGCCGCTAAGGTGGCCAATTCACCCCTCCACTTT

j_call: TRBJ1-5
d_call: -
v_call: TRBV28
clone_size: -
cdr3_aa: CASSPSFLSGSQHF
cdr3_nt: TGTGCCAGCAGTCCCTCATTCTTGTCCGGGTCCCAGCATTTT

j_call: TRBJ2-3
d_call: -
v_call: TRBV5-1
clone_size: -
cdr3_aa: CASSHRDTDTQYF
cdr3_nt: TGCGCCAGCAGCCACAGGGACACAGATACGCAGTATTTT

j_call: TRBJ1-1
d_call: -
v_call: TRBV30
clone_size: -
cdr3_aa: CAWSVPVGANTEAFF
cdr3_nt: TGTGCCTGGAGTGTACCAGTGGGGGCGAACACTGAAGCTTTCTTT

j_call: TRBJ1-1
d_call: -
v_call: TRBV15
clone_size: -
cdr3_aa: CATMGSYMNTEAFF
cdr3_nt: TGTGCCACCATGGGCAGCTATATGAACACTGAAGCTTTCTTT

j_call: TRBJ1-3
d_call: -
v_call: TRBV15
clone_size: -
cdr3_aa: CATTTRGANTIYF
cdr3_nt: TGTGCCACCACTACACGGGGCGCGAACACCATATATTTT

j_call: TRBJ2-5
d_call: -
v_call: TRBV5-1
clone_size: -
cdr3_aa: CASSLGWETQYF
cdr3_nt: TGCGCCAGCAGCTTGGGGTGGGAGACCCAGTACTTC

j_call: TRBJ2-6
d_call: -
v_call: TRBV4-1
clone_size: few
cdr3_aa: CASSPPGRSGANVLTF
cdr3_nt: TGCGCCAGCAGCCCGCCAGGGCGCTCTGGGGCCAACGTCCTGACTTTC

j_call: TRBJ2-3
d_call: -
v_call: TRBV27
clone_size: -
cdr3_aa: CASTRALTDTDTQYF
cdr3_nt: TGTGCCAGCACCAGAGCACTCACCGATACAGATACGCAGTATTTT

j_call: TRBJ2-7
d_call: -
v_call: TRBV25-1
clone_size: -
cdr3_aa: CASSESGLSYEQYF
cdr3_nt: TGTGCCAGCAGTGAATCAGGTCTCTCCTACGAGCAGTACTTC

j_call: TRBJ1-2
d_call: TRBD1
v_call: TRBV30
clone_size: few
cdr3_aa: CAWSGGQGANYGYTF
cdr3_nt: TGTGCCTGGAGTGGCGGACAGGGGGCGAACTATGGCTACACCTTC

j_call: TRBJ2-5
d_call: -
v_call: TRBV11-2
clone_size: -
cdr3_aa: CASSLSSTAQETQYF
cdr3_nt: TGTGCCAGCAGCTTATCATCCACGGCTCAAGAGACCCAGTACTTC

j_call: TRBJ2-5
d_call: -
v_call: TRBV4-1
clone_size: many
cdr3_aa: CASSQVDMGFRRETQYF
cdr3_nt: TGCGCCAGCAGCCAAGTAGACATGGGTTTCCGCCGGGAGACCCAGTACTTC

j_call: TRBJ1-5
d_call: -
v_call: TRBV23-1
clone_size: -
cdr3_aa: CASSQGRGGNQPQHF
cdr3_nt: TGCGCCAGCAGTCAAGGCAGGGGAGGCAATCAGCCCCAGCATTTT

j_call: TRBJ2-7
d_call: TRBD1
v_call: TRBV7-9
clone_size: -
cdr3_aa: CASSFGQGWSYF
cdr3_nt: TGTGCCAGCAGCTTTGGACAGGGATGGTCGTACTTC

j_call: TRBJ1-2
d_call: -
v_call: TRBV5-1
clone_size: -
cdr3_aa: CASSLAGGAGYGYTF
cdr3_nt: TGCGCCAGCAGCTTGGCTGGGGGAGCTGGGTATGGCTACACCTTC

j_call: TRBJ1-2
d_call: -
v_call: TRBV13
clone_size: -
cdr3_aa: CASSLGQGPLNYGYTF
cdr3_nt: TGTGCCAGCAGCTTAGGCCAGGGGCCCCTAAACTATGGCTACACCTTC

j_call: TRBJ1-2
d_call: -
v_call: TRBV4-2
clone_size: -
cdr3_aa: CASSQDGQFSVYREYAEGYTF
cdr3_nt: TGTGCCAGCAGCCAAGACGGACAGTTCTCCGTGTACAGGGAGTATGCGGAGGGCTACACCTTC

j_call: TRBJ2-7
d_call: -
v_call: TRBV19
clone_size: -
cdr3_aa: CASTARGTSYEQYF
cdr3_nt: TGTGCCAGTACCGCGAGAGGGACCTCCTACGAGCAGTACTTC

j_call: TRBJ1-2
d_call: -
v_call: TRBV7-9
clone_size: -
cdr3_aa: CASSSPGTIYGYTF
cdr3_nt: TGTGCCAGCAGCTCGCCAGGGACAATCTATGGCTACACCTTC

j_call: TRBJ1-2
d_call: -
v_call: TRBV27
clone_size: -
cdr3_aa: CASSLKAGTNYGYTF
cdr3_nt: TGTGCCAGCAGTTTAAAGGCAGGGACTAACTATGGCTACACCTTC

j_call: TRBJ1-1
d_call: -
v_call: TRBV11-2
clone_size: few
cdr3_aa: CGGFMNTEAFF
cdr3_nt: TGCGGGGGGTTCATGAACACTGAAGCTTTCTTT

j_call: TRBJ1-2
d_call: -
v_call: TRBV29-1
clone_size: -
cdr3_aa: CSTKQGSGNYGYTF
cdr3_nt: TGCAGCACCAAACAGGGATCGGGTAACTATGGCTACACCTTC

j_call: TRBJ2-1
d_call: -
v_call: TRBV2
clone_size: -
cdr3_aa: CASSDQWNEQFF
cdr3_nt: TGTGCCAGCAGTGACCAGTGGAATGAGCAGTTCTTC

j_call: TRBJ1-1
d_call: TRBD1
v_call: TRBV29-1
clone_size: -
cdr3_aa: CSVELARGLTEAFF
cdr3_nt: TGCAGCGTTGAACTAGCCAGGGGGCTCACTGAAGCTTTCTTT

j_call: TRBJ2-4
d_call: -
v_call: TRBV29-1
clone_size: few
cdr3_aa: CSVEVSLRTKNIQYF
cdr3_nt: TGCAGCGTTGAAGTCAGTCTTCGTACCAAAAACATTCAGTACTTC

j_call: TRBJ2-4
d_call: -
v_call: TRBV6-5
clone_size: -
cdr3_aa: CASTGAGNIQYF
cdr3_nt: TGTGCCTCTACGGGCGCGGGAAACATTCAGTACTTC

j_call: TRBJ2-1
d_call: -
v_call: TRBV5-1
clone_size: -
cdr3_aa: CASSLVWAGNEQFF
cdr3_nt: TGCGCCAGCAGCTTGGTCTGGGCTGGCAATGAGCAGTTCTTC

j_call: TRBJ1-1
d_call: -
v_call: TRBV12-5
clone_size: -
cdr3_aa: CASGLPAAEAFF
cdr3_nt: TGTGCTAGTGGTTTGCCCGCCGCTGAAGCTTTCTTT

j_call: TRBJ2-3
d_call: -
v_call: TRBV6-1
clone_size: -
cdr3_aa: CASSAGITDTQYF
cdr3_nt: TGTGCCAGCAGTGCGGGGATTACAGATACGCAGTATTTT

j_call: TRBJ2-3
d_call: -
v_call: TRBV28
clone_size: few
cdr3_aa: CASSLWIRGATDTQYF
cdr3_nt: TGTGCCAGCAGTTTATGGATCCGTGGGGCCACAGATACGCAGTATTTT

j_call: TRBJ1-1
d_call: -
v_call: TRBV19
clone_size: few
cdr3_aa: CASWNMNTEAFF
cdr3_nt: TGTGCCTCTTGGAACATGAACACTGAAGCTTTCTTT

j_call: TRBJ2-1
d_call: -
v_call: TRBV5-1
clone_size: -
cdr3_aa: CASSLGLATYNEQFF
cdr3_nt: TGCGCCAGCAGCTTGGGTCTAGCGACCTACAATGAGCAGTTCTTC

j_call: TRBJ1-5
d_call: TRBD1
v_call: TRBV6-6
clone_size: -
cdr3_aa: CASSYKRQGGQPQHF
cdr3_nt: TGTGCCAGCAGTTACAAGCGACAGGGGGGTCAGCCCCAGCATTTT

j_call: TRBJ1-6
d_call: TRBD1
v_call: TRBV7-2
clone_size: -
cdr3_aa: CASSPRQGNSPLHF
cdr3_nt: TGTGCCAGCAGCCCCCGACAGGGTAATTCACCCCTCCACTTT

j_call: TRBJ2-1
d_call: -
v_call: TRBV19
clone_size: -
cdr3_aa: CASSIAARHNEQFF
cdr3_nt: TGTGCCAGTAGTATAGCCGCCCGGCACAATGAGCAGTTCTTC

j_call: TRBJ2-4
d_call: TRBD1
v_call: TRBV7-2
clone_size: -
cdr3_aa: CASRPDRGLIQYF
cdr3_nt: TGTGCCAGCAGGCCAGACAGGGGGCTCATTCAGTACTTC

j_call: TRBJ1-6
d_call: -
v_call: TRBV6-5
clone_size: -
cdr3_aa: CASSGHIDSPLHF
cdr3_nt: TGTGCCAGCAGTGGACACATAGATTCACCCCTCCACTTT

j_call: TRBJ2-6
d_call: -
v_call: TRBV30
clone_size: -
cdr3_aa: CASSTVGGANVLTF
cdr3_nt: TGTGCCTCGAGTACAGTTGGTGGGGCCAACGTCCTGACTTTC

j_call: TRBJ1-4
d_call: TRBD1
v_call: TRBV5-1
clone_size: -
cdr3_aa: CASSLYRGDEKLFF
cdr3_nt: TGCGCCAGCAGCTTATACAGGGGTGACGAAAAACTGTTTTTT

j_call: TRBJ2-7
d_call: -
v_call: TRBV11-2
clone_size: -
cdr3_aa: CASSSDRWQSSYEQYF
cdr3_nt: TGTGCCAGCAGCTCCGACCGTTGGCAAAGCTCCTACGAGCAGTACTTC

j_call: TRBJ1-5
d_call: TRBD1
v_call: TRBV4-1
clone_size: -
cdr3_aa: CASSQGQGRGNQPQHF
cdr3_nt: TGCGCCAGCAGCCAAGGACAGGGGAGAGGCAATCAGCCCCAGCATTTT

j_call: TRBJ2-4
d_call: TRBD1
v_call: TRBV11-2
clone_size: -
cdr3_aa: CASNGDRELAKNIQYF
cdr3_nt: TGTGCCAGCAACGGTGACAGGGAGCTAGCCAAAAACATTCAGTACTTC

j_call: TRBJ2-5
d_call: -
v_call: TRBV29-1
clone_size: few
cdr3_aa: CSVEMSETQYF
cdr3_nt: TGCAGCGTTGAAATGTCGGAGACCCAGTACTTC

j_call: TRBJ2-1
d_call: -
v_call: TRBV11-2
clone_size: -
cdr3_aa: CASSLDRSYTRSNEQFF
cdr3_nt: TGTGCCAGCAGCTTAGATCGAAGTTACACCCGTAGCAATGAGCAGTTCTTC

j_call: TRBJ1-1
d_call: -
v_call: TRBV29-1
clone_size: -
cdr3_aa: CSVVRDGNTEAFF
cdr3_nt: TGCAGCGTTGTTAGGGACGGGAACACTGAAGCTTTCTTT

j_call: TRBJ2-5
d_call: -
v_call: TRBV5-1
clone_size: -
cdr3_aa: CASSFSPTGRQETQYF
cdr3_nt: TGCGCCAGCAGCTTTAGTCCTACAGGGCGCCAAGAGACCCAGTACTTC

j_call: TRBJ2-5
d_call: TRBD2
v_call: TRBV7-2
clone_size: -
cdr3_aa: CASSSGLAGGQETQYF
cdr3_nt: TGTGCCAGCAGCTCAGGACTAGCGGGGGGGCAAGAGACCCAGTACTTC

j_call: TRBJ2-3
d_call: -
v_call: TRBV7-8
clone_size: -
cdr3_aa: CASSLVDTQYF
cdr3_nt: TGTGCCAGCAGCTTAGTAGATACGCAGTATTTT

j_call: TRBJ1-6
d_call: -
v_call: TRBV15
clone_size: -
cdr3_aa: CATSRVPSPLHF
cdr3_nt: TGTGCCACCAGCAGAGTACCCTCACCCCTCCACTTT

j_call: TRBJ2-1
d_call: -
v_call: TRBV15
clone_size: -
cdr3_aa: CATSRDRGVNEQFF
cdr3_nt: TGTGCCACCAGCAGAGATCGTGGGGTCAATGAGCAGTTCTTC